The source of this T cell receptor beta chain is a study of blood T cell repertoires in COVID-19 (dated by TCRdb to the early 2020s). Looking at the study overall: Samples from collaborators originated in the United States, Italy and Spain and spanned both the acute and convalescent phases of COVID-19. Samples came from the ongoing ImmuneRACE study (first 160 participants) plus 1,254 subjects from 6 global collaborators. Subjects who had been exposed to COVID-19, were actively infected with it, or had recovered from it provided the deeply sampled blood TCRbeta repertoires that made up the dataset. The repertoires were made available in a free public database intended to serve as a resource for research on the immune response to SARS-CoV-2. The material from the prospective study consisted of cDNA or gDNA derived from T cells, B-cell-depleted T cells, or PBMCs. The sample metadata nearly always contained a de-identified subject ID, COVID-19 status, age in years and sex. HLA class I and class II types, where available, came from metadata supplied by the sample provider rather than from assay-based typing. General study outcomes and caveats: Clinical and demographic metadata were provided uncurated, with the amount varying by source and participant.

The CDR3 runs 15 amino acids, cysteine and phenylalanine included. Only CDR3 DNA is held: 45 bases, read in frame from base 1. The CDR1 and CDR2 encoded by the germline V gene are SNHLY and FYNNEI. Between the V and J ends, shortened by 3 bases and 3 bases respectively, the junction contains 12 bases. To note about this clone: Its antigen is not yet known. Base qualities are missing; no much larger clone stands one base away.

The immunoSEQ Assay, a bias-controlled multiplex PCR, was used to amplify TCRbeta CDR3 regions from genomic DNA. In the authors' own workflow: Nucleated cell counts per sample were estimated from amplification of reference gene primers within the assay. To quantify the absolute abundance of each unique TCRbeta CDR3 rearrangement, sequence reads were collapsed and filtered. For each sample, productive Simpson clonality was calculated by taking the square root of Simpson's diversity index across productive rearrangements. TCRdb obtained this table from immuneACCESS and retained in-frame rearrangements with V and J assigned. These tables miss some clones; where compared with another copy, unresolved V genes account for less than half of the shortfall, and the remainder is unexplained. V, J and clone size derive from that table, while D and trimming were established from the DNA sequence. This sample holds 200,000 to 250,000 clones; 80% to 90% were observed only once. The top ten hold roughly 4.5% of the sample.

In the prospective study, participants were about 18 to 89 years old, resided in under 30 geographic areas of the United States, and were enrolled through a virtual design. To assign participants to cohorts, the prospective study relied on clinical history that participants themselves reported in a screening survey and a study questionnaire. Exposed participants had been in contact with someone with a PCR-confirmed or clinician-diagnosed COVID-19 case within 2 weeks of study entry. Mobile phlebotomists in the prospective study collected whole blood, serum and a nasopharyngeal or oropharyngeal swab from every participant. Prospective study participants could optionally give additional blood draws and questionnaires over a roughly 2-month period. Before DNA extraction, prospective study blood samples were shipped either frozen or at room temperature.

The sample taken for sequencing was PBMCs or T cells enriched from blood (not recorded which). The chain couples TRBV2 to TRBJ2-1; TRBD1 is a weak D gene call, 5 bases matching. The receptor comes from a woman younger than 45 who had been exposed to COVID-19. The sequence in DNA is TGTGCCAGCAGTGAGGGCCAGGGAAACTACAATGAGCAGTTCTTC. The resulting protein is CASSEGQGNYNEQFF.